What follows are 7 T cell receptor beta chains derived from one specimen sequenced in a study of blood T cell repertoires in COVID-19. Here immunoSEQ multiplex PCR was the method, and the copy in TCRdb shows in-frame clones only, minus some. The profile shows some 270,000 clones, roughly 89% of them singletons. Source material: PBMCs or T cells enriched from blood (not recorded which). The receptor source for this set is a woman aged 35 to 49 who had recovered from COVID-19.

The J gene is TRBJ1-2, the V gene TRBV7-2; 10 nucleotides agree with TRBD1. The CDR3 consists of 15 residues. CDR1 is SGHTA, CDR2 FQGNSA, per germline. The J segment lost 4 bases and the V segment lost 4 bases, leaving 6 bases of the junction unmatched. Here the CDR3 reads CASSWVRTGGYGYTF. As DNA, the CDR3 is TGTGCCAGCAGCTGGGTCCGGACAGGGGGCTATGGCTACACCTTC.

The V gene is TRBV20-1, the J gene TRBJ1-1; D may be TRBD1 (6 bases). Germline CDR1 is DFQATT and CDR2 is SNEGSKA (reference sequence). The CDR3 sequence is 11 residues long. CDR3 bases: TGCAGCGGAGGGGGAGGGACTGAAGCTTTCTTT. Protein: CSGGGGTEAFF.

The rearrangement uses TRBV3-1 (or the pseudogene TRBV3-2) and TRBJ2-3; TRBD2 agrees at 12 bases. CDR3 size: 15 residues. The trim removed 4 bases at V and 6 bases at J, leaving 5 bases unmatched. The germline V gene has CDR1 LGHDT and CDR2 YNNKEL (reference sequence). The CDR3 is CASSRTTSGGDTQYF. CDR3 bases: TGTGCCAGCAGCCGCACGACTAGCGGGGGTGATACGCAGTATTTT.

The chain joins TRBV27 to TRBJ1-1; D perhaps matches TRBD1 (6 bases). This CDR3 contains 14 residues. Germline CDR1 reads MNHEY; CDR2 reads SMNVEV (reference sequence). With 9 bases removed from V and 4 bases from J, the gap between germline ends came to 18 bases. The CDR3 spells CASLPGGASTEAFF. The CDR3 bases are TGTGCCAGTTTGCCTGGGGGCGCCAGCACTGAAGCTTTCTTT.

This chain joins TRBV6-5 and TRBJ2-1, with D possibly matching TRBD2 (6 bases). Germline V lookup: CDR1 MNHEY, CDR2 SVGAGI. The CDR3 totals 14 residues. The V end was cut by 7 bases, the J end by 9 bases, with 19 bases between. The CDR3 is CASTTLWRGGEQFF. The CDR3 DNA is TGTGCCAGCACCACCCTGTGGCGGGGCGGTGAGCAGTTCTTC.

The chain recombines TRBV7-3 with TRBJ2-1; TRBD2 matches at 8 bases. With 2 bases clipped from V and 9 bases from J, the junction kept 6 bases outside the gene matches. This CDR3 contains 14 residues. Germline CDR1 SGHTA, CDR2 FQGTGA. This CDR3 is CASSLSAGETEQFF. The CDR3 DNA is TGTGCCAGCAGCTTATCAGCGGGGGAAACTGAGCAGTTCTTC.

The CDR3 here is CASSRLTGYNEQFF. In nucleotides, the CDR3 is TGCGCCAGCAGCCGTTTAACGGGGTACAATGAGCAGTTCTTC. V is TRBV4-1 and J is TRBJ2-1; D may be TRBD2 (5 bases). The CDR3 sequence is 14 residues long. CDR1 and CDR2 from the germline V gene are MGHRA and YSYEKL. Trimming removed 4 bases at V and 4 bases at J, with 11 bases between.